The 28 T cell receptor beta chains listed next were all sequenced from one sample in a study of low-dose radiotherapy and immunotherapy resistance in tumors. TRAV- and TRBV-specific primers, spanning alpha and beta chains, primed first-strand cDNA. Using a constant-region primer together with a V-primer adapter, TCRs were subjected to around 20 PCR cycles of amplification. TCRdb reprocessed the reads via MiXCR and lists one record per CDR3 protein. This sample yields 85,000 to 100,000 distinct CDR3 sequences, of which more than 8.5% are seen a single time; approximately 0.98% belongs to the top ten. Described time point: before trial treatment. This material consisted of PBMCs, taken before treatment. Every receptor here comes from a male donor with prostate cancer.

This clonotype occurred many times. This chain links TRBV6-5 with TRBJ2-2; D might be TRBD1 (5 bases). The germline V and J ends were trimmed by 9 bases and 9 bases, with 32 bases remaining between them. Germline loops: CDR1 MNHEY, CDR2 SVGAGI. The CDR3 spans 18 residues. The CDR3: CASSALGHYPLQPRELFF. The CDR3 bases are TGTGCCAGTTCGGCTCTGGGGCACTACCCCTTACAACCTCGGGAGCTGTTTTTT.

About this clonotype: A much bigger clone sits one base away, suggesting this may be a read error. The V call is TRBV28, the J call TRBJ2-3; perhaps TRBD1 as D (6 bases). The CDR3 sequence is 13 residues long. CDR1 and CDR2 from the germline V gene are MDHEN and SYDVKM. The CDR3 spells CAGSTGLADTQYF. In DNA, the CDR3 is TGTGCCGGCAGTACAGGGTTGGCAGATACGCAGTATTTT.

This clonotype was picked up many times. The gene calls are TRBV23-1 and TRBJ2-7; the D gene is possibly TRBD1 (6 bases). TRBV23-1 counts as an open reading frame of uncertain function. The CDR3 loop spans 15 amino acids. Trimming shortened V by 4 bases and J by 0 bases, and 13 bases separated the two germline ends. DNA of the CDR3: TGCGCCAGCAGTCCCTACCCGGACAGCTCCTACGAGCAGTACTTC. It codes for CASSPYPDSSYEQYF.

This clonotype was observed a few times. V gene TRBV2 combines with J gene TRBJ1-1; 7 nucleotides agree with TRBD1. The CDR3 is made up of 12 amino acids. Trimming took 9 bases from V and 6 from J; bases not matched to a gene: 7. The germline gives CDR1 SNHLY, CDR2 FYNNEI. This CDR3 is CASGQGVSEAFF. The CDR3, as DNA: TGTGCCAGTGGTCAGGGGGTTTCTGAAGCTTTCTTT.

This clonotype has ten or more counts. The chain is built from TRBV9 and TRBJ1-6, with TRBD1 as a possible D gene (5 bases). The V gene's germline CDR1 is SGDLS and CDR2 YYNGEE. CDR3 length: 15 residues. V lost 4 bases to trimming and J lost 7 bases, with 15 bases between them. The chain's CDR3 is CASSYSSGMNSPLHF. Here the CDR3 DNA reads TGTGCCAGCAGCTACAGTTCAGGGATGAATTCACCCCTCCACTTT.

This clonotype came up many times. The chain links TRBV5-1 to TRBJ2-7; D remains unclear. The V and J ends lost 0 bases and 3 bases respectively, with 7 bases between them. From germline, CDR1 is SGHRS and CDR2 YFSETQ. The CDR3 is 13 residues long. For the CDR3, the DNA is TGCGCCAGCAGCTTGGTTAGGAACTACGAGCAGTACTTC. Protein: CASSLVRNYEQYF.

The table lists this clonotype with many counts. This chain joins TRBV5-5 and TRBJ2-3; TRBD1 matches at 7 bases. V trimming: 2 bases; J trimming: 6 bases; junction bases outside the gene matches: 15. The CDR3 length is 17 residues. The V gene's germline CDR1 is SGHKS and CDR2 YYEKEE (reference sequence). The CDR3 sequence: CASSFMTGTVPSDTQYF. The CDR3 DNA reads TGTGCCAGCAGCTTTATGACCGGGACAGTGCCTTCGGATACGCAGTATTTT.

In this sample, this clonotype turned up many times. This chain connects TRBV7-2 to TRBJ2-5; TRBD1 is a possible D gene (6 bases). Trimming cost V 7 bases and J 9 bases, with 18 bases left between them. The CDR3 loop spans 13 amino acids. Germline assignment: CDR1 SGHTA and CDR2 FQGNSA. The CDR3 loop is CASNPDRQEAQYF. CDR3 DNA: TGTGCCAGCAATCCGGATAGACAGGAGGCCCAGTACTTC.

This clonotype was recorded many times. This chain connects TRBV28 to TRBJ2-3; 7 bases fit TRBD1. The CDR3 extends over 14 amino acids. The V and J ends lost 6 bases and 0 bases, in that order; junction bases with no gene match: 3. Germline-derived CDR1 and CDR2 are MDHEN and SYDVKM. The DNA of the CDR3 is TGTGCCAGCAGCCGACAGGGAAGCACAGATACGCAGTATTTT. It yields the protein CASSRQGSTDTQYF. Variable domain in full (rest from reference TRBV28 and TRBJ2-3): DVKVTQSSRYLVKRTGEKVFLECVQDMDHENMFWYRQDPGLGLRLIYFSYDVKMKEKGDIPEGYSVSREKKERFSLILESASTNQTSMYLCASSRQGSTDTQYFGPGTRLTVL.

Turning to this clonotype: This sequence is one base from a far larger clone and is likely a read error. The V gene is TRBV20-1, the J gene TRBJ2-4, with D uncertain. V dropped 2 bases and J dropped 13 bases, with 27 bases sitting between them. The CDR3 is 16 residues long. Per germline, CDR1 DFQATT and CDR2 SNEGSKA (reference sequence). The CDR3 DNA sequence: TGCAGTGCTAGAACCACTGCATCGAGCTCCTACAATGAGCAGTACTTC. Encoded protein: CSARTTASSSYNEQYF.

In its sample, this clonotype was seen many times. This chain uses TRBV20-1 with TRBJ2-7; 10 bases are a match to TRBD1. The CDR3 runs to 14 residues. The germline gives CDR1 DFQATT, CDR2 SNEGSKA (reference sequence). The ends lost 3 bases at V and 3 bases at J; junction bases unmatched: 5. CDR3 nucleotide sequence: TGCAGTGCTAGTGGACAGGGGGTGAACTACGAGCAGTACTTC. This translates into CSASGQGVNYEQYF.

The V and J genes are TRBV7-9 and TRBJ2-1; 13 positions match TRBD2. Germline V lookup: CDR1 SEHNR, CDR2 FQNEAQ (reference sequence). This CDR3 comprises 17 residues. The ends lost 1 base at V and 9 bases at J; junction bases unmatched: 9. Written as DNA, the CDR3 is TGTGCCAGCAGCTTAGGGACTAGCGGGAGTAGAAGGGGTGAGCAGTTCTTC. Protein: CASSLGTSGSRRGEQFF.

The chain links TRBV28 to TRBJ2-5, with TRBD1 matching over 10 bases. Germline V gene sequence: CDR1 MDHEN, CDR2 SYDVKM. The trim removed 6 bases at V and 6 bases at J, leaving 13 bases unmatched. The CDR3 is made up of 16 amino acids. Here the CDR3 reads CASSPVGDRGSKTQYF. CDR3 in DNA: TGTGCCAGCAGCCCAGTCGGGGACAGGGGATCAAAGACCCAGTACTTC.

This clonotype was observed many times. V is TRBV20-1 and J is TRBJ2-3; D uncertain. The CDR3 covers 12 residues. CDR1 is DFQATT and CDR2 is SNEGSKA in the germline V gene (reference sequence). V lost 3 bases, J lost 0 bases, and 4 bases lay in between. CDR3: CSASRSTDTQYF. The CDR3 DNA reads TGCAGTGCTAGTAGAAGCACAGATACGCAGTATTTT.

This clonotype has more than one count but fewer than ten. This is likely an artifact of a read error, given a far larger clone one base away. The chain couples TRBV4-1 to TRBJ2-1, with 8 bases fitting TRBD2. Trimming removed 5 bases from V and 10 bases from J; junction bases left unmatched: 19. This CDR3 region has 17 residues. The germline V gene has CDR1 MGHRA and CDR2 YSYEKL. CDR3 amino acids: CASSATWASGSGYEQFF. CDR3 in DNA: TGCGCCAGCAGCGCGACTTGGGCTAGCGGGTCGGGCTACGAGCAGTTCTTC.

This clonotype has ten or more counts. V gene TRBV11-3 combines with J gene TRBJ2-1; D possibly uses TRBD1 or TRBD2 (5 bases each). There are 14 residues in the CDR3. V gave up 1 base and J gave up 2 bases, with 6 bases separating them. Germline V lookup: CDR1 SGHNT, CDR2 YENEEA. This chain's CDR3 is CASSLAGPYNEQFF. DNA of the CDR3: TGTGCCAGCAGCTTAGCGGGGCCCTACAATGAGCAGTTCTTC.

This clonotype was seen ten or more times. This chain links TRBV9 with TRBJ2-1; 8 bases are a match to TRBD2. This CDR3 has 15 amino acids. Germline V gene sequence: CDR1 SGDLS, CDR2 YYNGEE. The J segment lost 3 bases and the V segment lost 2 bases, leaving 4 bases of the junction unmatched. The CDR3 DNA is TGTGCCAGCAGCGTTAGCGGGAATGACTACAATGAGCAGTTCTTC. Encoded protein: CASSVSGNDYNEQFF.

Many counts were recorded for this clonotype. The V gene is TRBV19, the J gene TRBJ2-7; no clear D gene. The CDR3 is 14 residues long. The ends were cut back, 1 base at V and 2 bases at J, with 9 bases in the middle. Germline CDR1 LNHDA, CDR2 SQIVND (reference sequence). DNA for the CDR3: TGTGCCAGTAGTATAGGTGGCGGTACCTACGAGCAGTACTTC. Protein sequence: CASSIGGGTYEQYF.

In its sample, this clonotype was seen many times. Here the CDR3 DNA reads TGCAGTGCTAGACCTAACGGGGGCCTGAACGGGGAGCTGTTTTTT. Its protein product is CSARPNGGLNGELFF. The chain links TRBV20-1 to TRBJ2-2; the D gene could be TRBD1 or TRBD2 (6 bases each). There are 15 residues in the CDR3. Trimming removed 2 bases at V and 7 bases at J, with 17 bases between. CDR1 DFQATT and CDR2 SNEGSKA come from the germline V gene (reference sequence).

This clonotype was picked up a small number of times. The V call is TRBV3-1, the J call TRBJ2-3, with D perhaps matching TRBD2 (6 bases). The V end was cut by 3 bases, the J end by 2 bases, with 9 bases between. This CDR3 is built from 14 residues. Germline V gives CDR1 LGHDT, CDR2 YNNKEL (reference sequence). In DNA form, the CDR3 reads TGTGCCAGCAGCCATGGAGGGGTCACAGATACGCAGTATTTT. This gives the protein CASSHGGVTDTQYF.

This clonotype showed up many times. CDR3 sequence (DNA): TGTGCCATCAGTGAGAGCGGGGTCGGCTACACCTTC. Residues: CAISESGVGYTF. This chain uses TRBV10-3 with TRBJ1-2; D is ambiguous. Germline assignment: CDR1 ENHRY and CDR2 SYGVKD. Trimming shortened V by 2 bases and J by 8 bases, and 9 bases separated the two germline ends. This CDR3 has 12 amino acids.

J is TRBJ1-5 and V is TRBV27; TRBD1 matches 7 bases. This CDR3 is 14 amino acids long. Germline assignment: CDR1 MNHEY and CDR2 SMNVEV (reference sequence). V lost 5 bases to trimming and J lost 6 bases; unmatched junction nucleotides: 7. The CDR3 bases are TGTGCCAGCAGTCTAAAGGCAGGGGGTCAGCCCCAGCATTTT. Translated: CASSLKAGGQPQHF.

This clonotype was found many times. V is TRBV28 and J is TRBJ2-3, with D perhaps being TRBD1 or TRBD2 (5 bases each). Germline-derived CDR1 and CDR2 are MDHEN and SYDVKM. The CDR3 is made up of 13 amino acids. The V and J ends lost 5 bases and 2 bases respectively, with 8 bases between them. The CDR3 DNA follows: TGTGCCAGCAGTGGGGACGTCACAGATACGCAGTATTTT. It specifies CASSGDVTDTQYF.

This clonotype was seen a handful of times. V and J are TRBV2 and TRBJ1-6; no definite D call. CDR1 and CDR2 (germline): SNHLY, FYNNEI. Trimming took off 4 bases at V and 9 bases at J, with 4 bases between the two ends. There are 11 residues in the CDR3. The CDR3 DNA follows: TGTGCCAGCAGTGGGGGTTCACCCCTCCACTTT. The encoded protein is CASSGGSPLHF.

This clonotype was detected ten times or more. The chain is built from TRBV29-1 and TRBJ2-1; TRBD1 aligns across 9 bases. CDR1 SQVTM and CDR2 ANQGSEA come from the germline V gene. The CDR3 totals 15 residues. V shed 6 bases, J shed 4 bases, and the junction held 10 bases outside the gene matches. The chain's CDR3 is CSVGKDRGFYNEQFF. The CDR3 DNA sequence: TGCAGCGTAGGAAAGGACAGGGGATTTTACAATGAGCAGTTCTTC.

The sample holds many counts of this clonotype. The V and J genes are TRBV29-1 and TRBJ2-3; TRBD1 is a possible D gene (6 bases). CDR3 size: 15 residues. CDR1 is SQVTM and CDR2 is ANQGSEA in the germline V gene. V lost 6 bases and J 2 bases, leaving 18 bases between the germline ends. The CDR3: CSVADRTYTTDTQYF. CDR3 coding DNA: TGCAGCGTCGCAGACAGGACTTATACCACAGATACGCAGTATTTT.

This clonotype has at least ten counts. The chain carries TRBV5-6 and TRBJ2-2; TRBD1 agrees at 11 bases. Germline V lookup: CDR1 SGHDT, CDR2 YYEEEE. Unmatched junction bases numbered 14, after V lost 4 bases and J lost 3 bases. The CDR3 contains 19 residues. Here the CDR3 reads CASSRDWTGGGGDTGELFF. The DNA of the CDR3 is TGTGCCAGCAGCCGCGATTGGACAGGGGGCGGTGGCGACACCGGGGAGCTGTTTTTT.

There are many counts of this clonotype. In nucleotides, the CDR3 is TGTGCCAGCAGGGGTAAGCCGGGGGACTTCTCCTACGAGCAGTACTTC. Translation: CASRGKPGDFSYEQYF. The chain employs TRBV6-2 or TRBV6-3 and TRBJ2-7; D may be TRBD2 (6 bases). CDR1 is MNHEY and CDR2 is SVGEGT in the germline V gene. V was trimmed by 6 bases and J by 0 bases, leaving 18 bases between them. This CDR3 has 16 residues.